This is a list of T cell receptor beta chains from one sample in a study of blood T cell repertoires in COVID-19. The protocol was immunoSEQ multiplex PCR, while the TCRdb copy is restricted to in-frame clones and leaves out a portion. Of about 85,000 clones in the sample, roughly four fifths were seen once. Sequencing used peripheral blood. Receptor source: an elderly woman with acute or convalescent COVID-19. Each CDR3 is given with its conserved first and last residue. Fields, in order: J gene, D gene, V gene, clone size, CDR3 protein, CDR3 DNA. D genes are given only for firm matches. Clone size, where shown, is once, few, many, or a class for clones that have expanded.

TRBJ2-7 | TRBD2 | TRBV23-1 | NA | CASRRGSGDSSYEQYF | TGCGCCAGCAGGAGGGGTAGCGGGGACTCCTCCTACGAGCAGTACTTC
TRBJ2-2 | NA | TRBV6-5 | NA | CASTDQGANTGELFF | TGTGCCAGCACCGATCAGGGCGCGAACACCGGGGAGCTGTTTTTT
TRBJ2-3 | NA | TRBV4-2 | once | CASSQERIASLAGDTQYF | TGTGCCAGCAGCCAAGAGAGAATAGCGTCCCTCGCCGGGGATACGCAGTATTTT
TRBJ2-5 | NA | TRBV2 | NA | CASTSEVLETQYF | TGTGCCAGTACCTCGGAGGTTCTAGAGACCCAGTACTTC
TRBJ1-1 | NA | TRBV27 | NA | CASRALEGAEAFF | TGTGCCAGCAGAGCTCTCGAGGGCGCTGAAGCTTTCTTT
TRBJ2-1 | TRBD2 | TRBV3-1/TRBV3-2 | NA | CASSQHLTGGGQFF | TGTGCCAGCAGCCAACACCTTACGGGAGGCGGGCAGTTCTTC
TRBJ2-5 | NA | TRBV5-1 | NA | CASSPEGQFLETQYF | TGCGCCAGCAGCCCGGAGGGACAGTTCCTGGAGACCCAGTACTTC
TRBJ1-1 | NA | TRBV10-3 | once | CAIRDSPPKNTEAFF | TGTGCCATACGGGACTCCCCGCCTAAGAACACTGAAGCTTTCTTT
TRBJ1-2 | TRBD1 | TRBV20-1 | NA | CSASPGQGLGYGYTF | TGCAGTGCTAGTCCCGGACAGGGATTGGGCTATGGCTACACCTTC
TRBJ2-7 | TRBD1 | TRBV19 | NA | CASNDRVGEQYF | TGTGCCAGTAACGACAGGGTGGGCGAGCAGTACTTC
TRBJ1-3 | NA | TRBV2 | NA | CASTEDPRTVSGNTIYF | TGTGCCAGCACCGAGGACCCCCGGACAGTCTCTGGAAACACCATATATTTT
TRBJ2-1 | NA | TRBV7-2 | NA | CASSLGGRANEQFF | TGTGCCAGCAGCTTGGGCGGCAGGGCGAATGAGCAGTTCTTC
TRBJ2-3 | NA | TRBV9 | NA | CASSPRPRITDTQYF | TGTGCCAGCAGCCCCCGACCCAGGATCACAGATACGCAGTATTTT
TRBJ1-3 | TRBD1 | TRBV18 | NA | CASNRGYKENTIYF | TGTGCCAGCAACAGGGGATATAAGGAAAACACCATATATTTT
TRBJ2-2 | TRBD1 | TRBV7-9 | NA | CASSFKPGQSPGELFF | TGTGCCAGCAGCTTTAAACCGGGACAGTCCCCCGGGGAGCTGTTTTTT
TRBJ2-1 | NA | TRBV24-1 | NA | CATSSGVPYNEQFF | TGTGCCACCAGTTCAGGGGTTCCCTACAATGAGCAGTTCTTC
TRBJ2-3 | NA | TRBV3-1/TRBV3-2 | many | CASSPDFNTDTQYF | TGTGCCAGCAGCCCCGACTTTAACACAGATACGCAGTATTTT
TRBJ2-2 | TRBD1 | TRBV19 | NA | CASSIQGAVWTGELFF | TGTGCCAGTAGTATACAGGGGGCGGTTTGGACCGGGGAGCTGTTTTTT
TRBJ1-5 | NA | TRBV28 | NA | CASSRRVNQPQHF | TGTGCCAGCAGCCGCAGGGTTAATCAGCCCCAGCATTTT
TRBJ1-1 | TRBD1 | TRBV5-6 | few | CASSLETGTGVNTEAFF | TGTGCCAGCAGCCTAGAGACCGGGACAGGGGTGAACACTGAAGCTTTCTTT
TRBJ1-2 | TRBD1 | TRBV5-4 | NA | CASSLDRGLDGYTF | TGTGCCAGCAGCTTGGACAGGGGGCTGGATGGCTACACCTTC